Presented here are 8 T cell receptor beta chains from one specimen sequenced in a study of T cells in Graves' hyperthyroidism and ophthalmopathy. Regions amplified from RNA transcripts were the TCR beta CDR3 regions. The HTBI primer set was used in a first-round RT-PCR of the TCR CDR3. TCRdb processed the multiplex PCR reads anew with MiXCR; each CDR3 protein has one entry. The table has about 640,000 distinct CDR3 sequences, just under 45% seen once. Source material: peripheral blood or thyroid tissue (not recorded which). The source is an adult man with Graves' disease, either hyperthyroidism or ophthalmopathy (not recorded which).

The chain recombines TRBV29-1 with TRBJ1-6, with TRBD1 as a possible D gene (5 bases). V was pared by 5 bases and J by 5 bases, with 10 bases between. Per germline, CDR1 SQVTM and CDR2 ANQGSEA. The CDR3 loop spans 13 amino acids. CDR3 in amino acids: CSVRDSHNSPLHF. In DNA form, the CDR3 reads TGCAGCGTTAGAGACAGCCATAATTCACCCCTCCACTTT.

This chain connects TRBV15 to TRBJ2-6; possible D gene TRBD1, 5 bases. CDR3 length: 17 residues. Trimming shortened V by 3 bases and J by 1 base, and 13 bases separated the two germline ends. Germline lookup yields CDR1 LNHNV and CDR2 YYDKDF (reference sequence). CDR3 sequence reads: CATSSSTPGSGANVLTF. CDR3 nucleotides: TGTGCCACCAGCAGTTCGACTCCAGGGTCTGGGGCCAACGTCCTGACTTTC.

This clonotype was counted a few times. The chain's CDR3 is CASSSVWEQYF. In DNA, the CDR3 is TGTGCCAGCAGCTCCGTCTGGGAGCAGTACTTC. This chain uses TRBV7-9 with TRBJ2-7; unclear D gene. Per germline, CDR1 SEHNR and CDR2 FQNEAQ (reference sequence). V was cut by 4 bases and J by 7 bases, with 8 bases left in between. There are 11 residues in the CDR3.

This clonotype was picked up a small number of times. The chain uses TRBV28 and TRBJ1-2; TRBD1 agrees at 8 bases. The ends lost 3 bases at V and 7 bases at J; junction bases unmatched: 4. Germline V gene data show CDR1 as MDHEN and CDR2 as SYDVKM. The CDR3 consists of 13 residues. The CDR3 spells CASSFQGAAGYTF. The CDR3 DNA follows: TGTGCCAGCAGTTTTCAGGGGGCGGCTGGCTACACCTTC.

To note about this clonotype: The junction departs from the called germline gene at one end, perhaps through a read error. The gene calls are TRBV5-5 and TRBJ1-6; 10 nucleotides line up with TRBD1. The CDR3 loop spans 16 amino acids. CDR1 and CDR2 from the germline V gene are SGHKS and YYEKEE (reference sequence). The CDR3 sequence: CASSPDRGQGRSPLHF. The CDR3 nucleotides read TGCGCCAGCAGCCCAGACAGGGGGCAAGGACGATCACCCCTCCACTTT.

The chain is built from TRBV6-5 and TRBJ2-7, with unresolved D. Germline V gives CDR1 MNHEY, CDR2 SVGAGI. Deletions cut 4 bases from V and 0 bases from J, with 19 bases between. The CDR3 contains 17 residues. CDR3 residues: CASSLVGSVGSSYEQYF. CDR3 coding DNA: TGTGCCAGCAGTTTAGTTGGGTCGGTGGGTAGCTCCTACGAGCAGTACTTC.

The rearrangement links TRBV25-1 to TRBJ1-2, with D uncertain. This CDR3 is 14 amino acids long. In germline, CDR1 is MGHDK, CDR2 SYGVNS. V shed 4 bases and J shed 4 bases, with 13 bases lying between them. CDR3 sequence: CASSAKTKSYGYTF. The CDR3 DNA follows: TGTGCCAGCAGTGCGAAGACTAAGAGCTATGGCTACACCTTC.

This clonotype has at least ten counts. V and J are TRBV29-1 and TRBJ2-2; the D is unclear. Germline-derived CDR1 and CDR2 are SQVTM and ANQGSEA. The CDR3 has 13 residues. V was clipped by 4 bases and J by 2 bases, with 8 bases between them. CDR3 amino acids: CSVAPKNTGELFF. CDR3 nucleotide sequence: TGCAGCGTTGCGCCGAAAAACACCGGGGAGCTGTTTTTT.